Described below is a single T cell receptor beta chain sequence and its context. The antigen is not known. TCRdb re-called the 5' RACE reads and catalogs CDR3 proteins one per entry, DNA excluded. Its clone listing holds 420,000 or so distinct CDR3 sequences. The germline CDR1 and CDR2 sequences are MNHNS and SASEGT. The CDR3 sequence is 16 residues long. These data belong to a study of monozygotic twins with inflammatory bowel disease. The study's findings and limits: Compared with healthy twins, IBD patients shared fewer clonotypes with others, especially with disease activity.

This chain connects TRBV6-1 to TRBJ2-3; TCRdb picks TRBD2, but there is no DNA to check that call. This sequence was found in a human donor with ulcerative colitis or Crohn's disease, or a healthy co-twin of an affected twin (not recorded which). Sequenced material: blood. The CDR3 here is CASRWTGTSGLDTQYF.